The T cell receptor (beta chain) under discussion was sequenced for a study of identical twins. Whole-study findings and limits: Weaker excess sharing between twins was seen in beta out-of-frame sequences.

CDR3 length equals 13 residues. Trimming removed 6 bases from V and 7 bases from J; junction bases left unmatched: 5. Germline CDR1 reads MNHNS; CDR2 reads SASEGT. In its sample, this clonotype was seen many times. Its antigen is unidentified. cDNA carried unique molecular identifiers, and a universal primer site was added by template switching. TCRdb redid the calling of the 5' RACE reads with MiXCR, one entry per CDR3 protein. The sample has roughly 200,000 distinct CDR3 sequences, 7.5% seen once. The same sample was also used in a study of yellow fever vaccine responses in identical twins. From that paper: The authors reported partly convergent, partly personalized vaccine responses in identical twins.

Sequencing was done on a sample of memory (CD45RO+) T cells sorted from blood. The V and J genes are TRBV6-1 and TRBJ2-1; TRBD2 aligns across 8 bases. The TCR comes from a woman aged 18-29 years in good health. The CDR3 nucleotides read TGTGCCAGCAGCAAGCGGGAGACGAATGAGCAGTTCTTC. As protein: CASSKRETNEQFF.